The next 10 T cell receptor beta chains were all read from a single sample in a study of T cell changes during pregnancy in multiple sclerosis (dated by TCRdb to the late 2010s). Receptor amplification or capture employed the immunoSEQ multiplex PCR assay. TCRdb mirrors the immuneACCESS table, restricted to in-frame sequences. Some clones are absent from its copies; in checked studies, under half trace to an unresolved V gene, and the reason for the others is unknown. Recorded for this sample are about 17,000 clones; over 70% of them occurred a single time. Approximately 15% of the sample lies in the top ten. The source material was CD8+ T cells from peripheral blood mononuclear cells, sampled in the third trimester of pregnancy. These receptors were obtained from a female donor in good health, enrolled as a control in a pregnancy study.

V gene TRBV28 combines with J gene TRBJ2-3; TRBD2 matches at 10 bases. The CDR3 loop spans 17 amino acids. CDR1 is MDHEN and CDR2 is SYDVKM in the germline V gene. The V and J ends lost 3 bases and 6 bases, in that order; junction bases with no gene match: 12. Written as DNA, the CDR3 is TGTGCCAGCAGTTTGGGGCTAGCGGGGGCCTCCCTGGATACGCAGTATTTT. Encoded protein: CASSLGLAGASLDTQYF.

This clone was picked up a small number of times. The sample has other DNA sequences that encode this CDR3 too. The chain couples TRBV5-1 to TRBJ2-7; a possible D gene is TRBD2 (6 bases). The CDR3 is 15 residues long. Germline V gene data show CDR1 as SGHRS and CDR2 as YFSETQ. V lost 1 base and J lost 0, with 11 bases in between. Here the CDR3 reads CASSLTSGASYEQYF. For the CDR3, the DNA is TGCGCCAGCAGCTTGACCTCGGGAGCCTCCTACGAGCAGTACTTC.

The CDR3 bases are TGCAGCGTCCGGACTAGCGGGAACAATGAGCAGTTCTTC. Its translation is CSVRTSGNNEQFF. The chain couples TRBV29-1 to TRBJ2-1; 12 bases align to TRBD2. The CDR3 sequence is 13 residues long. V lost 6 bases to trimming and J lost 5 bases; unmatched junction nucleotides: 2. CDR1 is SQVTM and CDR2 is ANQGSEA in the germline V gene.

This clone has just a few counts. The chain couples TRBV4-2 to TRBJ2-5; TRBD2 agrees at 10 bases. With 2 bases clipped from V and 1 base from J, the junction kept 1 base outside the gene matches. From germline, CDR1 is LGHNA and CDR2 YNFKEQ. The CDR3 is made up of 15 amino acids. The CDR3 DNA sequence: TGTGCCAGCAGCCAACAGCGGGGGGGCCAAGAGACCCAGTACTTC. This encodes CASSQQRGGQETQYF.

A single count supports this clone. The chain carries TRBV4-1 and TRBJ2-7; 7 bases match TRBD2. The CDR3 covers 13 residues. The V and J ends lost 3 bases and 3 bases, in that order; junction bases with no gene match: 2. Germline V CDR1 and CDR2: MGHRA, YSYEKL. The CDR3 spells CASSQPGGYEQYF. The DNA of the CDR3 is TGCGCCAGCAGCCAGCCGGGGGGCTACGAGCAGTACTTC.

This chain joins TRBV19 and TRBJ1-2; TRBD1 matches 10 bases. This CDR3 has 14 residues. Looked up from germline, CDR1 is LNHDA and CDR2 is SQIVND (reference sequence). V shed 5 bases, J shed 4 bases, and the junction held 4 bases outside the gene matches. The DNA of the CDR3 is TGTGCCAGTAGTGACAGGGGGCTTCCCTATGGCTACACCTTC. Protein product: CASSDRGLPYGYTF.

The V gene is TRBV4-3, the J gene TRBJ2-5; TRBD2 aligns across 11 bases. V lost 0 bases to trimming and J lost 5 bases; unmatched junction nucleotides: 14. Germline loops: CDR1 LGHNA, CDR2 YSLEER. This CDR3 is built from 19 residues. In nucleotides, the CDR3 is TGCGCCAGCAGCCAAGATCACGACCTGACTAGCGGGATATCGGAGACCCAGTACTTC. This sequence encodes CASSQDHDLTSGISETQYF.

In nucleotides, the CDR3 is TGTGCCAGCAGCCCGGGGACAGGGGAATACGAGCAGTACTTC. Amino acids: CASSPGTGEYEQYF. The chain carries TRBV4-2 and TRBJ2-7, with 10 positions matching TRBD1. The germline CDR1 and CDR2 sequences are LGHNA and YNFKEQ. Trimming at V came to 4 bases and at J to 4 bases, leaving 4 bases not matched to a gene. This CDR3 region has 14 residues.

V gene TRBV27 combines with J gene TRBJ1-5, with a weak D call TRBD1 (5 bases). The V end was cut by 5 bases, the J end by 3 bases, with 11 bases between. Germline CDR1 reads MNHEY; CDR2 reads SMNVEV (reference sequence). This CDR3 has 14 amino acids. CDR3 sequence: CASSPLGPNQPQHF. The CDR3 DNA follows: TGTGCCAGCAGTCCCCTGGGGCCCAATCAGCCCCAGCATTTT.

There are a few counts of this clone. The CDR3 here is CASSQLAGGRTGELFF. DNA of the CDR3: TGTGCCAGCAGCCAATTAGCGGGAGGGCGTACCGGGGAGCTGTTTTTT. The J gene is TRBJ2-2, the V gene TRBV4-2, with TRBD2 identical over 11 bases. CDR1 is LGHNA, CDR2 YNFKEQ, per germline. The CDR3 consists of 16 residues. Trimming took 2 bases from V and 5 from J; bases not matched to a gene: 4.